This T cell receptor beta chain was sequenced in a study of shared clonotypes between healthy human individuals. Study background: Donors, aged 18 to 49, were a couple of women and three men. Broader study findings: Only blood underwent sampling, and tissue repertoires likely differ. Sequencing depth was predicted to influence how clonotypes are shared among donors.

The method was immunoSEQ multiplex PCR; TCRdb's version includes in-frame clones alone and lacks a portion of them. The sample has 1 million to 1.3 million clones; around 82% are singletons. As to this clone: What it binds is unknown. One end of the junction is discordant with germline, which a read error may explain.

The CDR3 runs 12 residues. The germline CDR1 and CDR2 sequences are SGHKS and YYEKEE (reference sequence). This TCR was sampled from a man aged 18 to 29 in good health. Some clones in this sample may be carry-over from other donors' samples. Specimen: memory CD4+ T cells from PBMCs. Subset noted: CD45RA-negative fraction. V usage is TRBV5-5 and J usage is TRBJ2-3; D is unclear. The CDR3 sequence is CASSFVPVAVHF. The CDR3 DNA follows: TGTGCCAGCAGCTTCGTACCCGTTGCAGTGCATTTT.